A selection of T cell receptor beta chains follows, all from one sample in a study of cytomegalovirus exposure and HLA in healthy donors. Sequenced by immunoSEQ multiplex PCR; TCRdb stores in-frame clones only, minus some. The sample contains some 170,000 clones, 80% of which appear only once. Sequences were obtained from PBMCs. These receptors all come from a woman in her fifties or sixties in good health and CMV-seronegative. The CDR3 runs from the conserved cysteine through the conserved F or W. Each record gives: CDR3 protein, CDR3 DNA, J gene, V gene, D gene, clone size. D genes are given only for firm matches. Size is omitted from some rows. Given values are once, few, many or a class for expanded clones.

CASSPRQGNTIYF	TGCGCCAGCAGCCCCCGACAGGGAAACACCATATATTTT	TRBJ1-3	TRBV5-1	.	.
CASSQRLAGGETQYF	TGTGCCAGCAGCCAACGACTAGCGGGGGGAGAGACCCAGTACTTC	TRBJ2-5	TRBV9	TRBD2	.
CASSLAPGKADEQFF	TGTGCCAGCAGCTTAGCGCCGGGTAAAGCAGATGAGCAGTTCTTC	TRBJ2-1	TRBV7-9	.	.
CASSIQGYEQYF	TGTGCCAGCTCAATACAGGGATACGAGCAGTACTTC	TRBJ2-7	TRBV18	.	.
CASSLAGTGKETQYF	TGTGCCAGCAGCTTAGCCGGGACAGGGAAAGAGACCCAGTACTTC	TRBJ2-5	TRBV7-7	TRBD1	.
CASSPIRQGDQPQHF	TGTGCCAGCAGCCCAATTCGACAGGGGGATCAGCCCCAGCATTTT	TRBJ1-5	TRBV28	TRBD1	.
CASSWDRGPSQHF	TGTGCCAGCAGCTGGGACAGGGGGCCGTCCCAGCATTTT	TRBJ1-5	TRBV5-6	TRBD1	few
CASSYAGTGRGKLFF	TGTGCCAGCAGTTACGCCGGGACAGGGAGAGGAAAACTGTTTTTT	TRBJ1-4	TRBV6-5	TRBD1	.
CASSLANSGRANEQFF	TGCGCCAGCAGCTTGGCTAACAGCGGGAGGGCCAATGAGCAGTTCTTC	TRBJ2-1	TRBV5-1	TRBD2	.
CASRQSAGSPGEQYF	TGCGCCAGCAGACAAAGCGCCGGGTCCCCGGGTGAGCAGTACTTC	TRBJ2-7	TRBV5-1	.	.
CASRGVLSYEQYF	TGTGCCAGCAGAGGGGTTCTCTCCTACGAGCAGTACTTC	TRBJ2-7	TRBV11-2	.	.
CASNRRDTDTQYF	TGTGCCAGCAACCGTCGGGACACAGATACGCAGTATTTT	TRBJ2-3	TRBV9	.	few
CASSMVGRGNEQYF	TGTGCCAGTAGTATGGTCGGTCGGGGGAACGAGCAGTACTTC	TRBJ2-7	TRBV19	.	.
CASISAGASYEQYF	TGTGCCAGCATTTCCGCGGGGGCATCATACGAGCAGTACTTC	TRBJ2-7	TRBV6-6	.	.
CASSQNGARANEKLFF	TGTGCCAGCAGCCAAAATGGGGCCAGAGCCAATGAAAAACTGTTTTTT	TRBJ1-4	TRBV4-2	.	once
CASRAGAAKMTYEQYF	TGTGCCAGCAGGGCGGGGGCAGCGAAGATGACCTACGAGCAGTACTTC	TRBJ2-7	TRBV2	.	.
CASSLDQPQHF	TGTGCCAGCAGCCTCGATCAGCCCCAGCATTTT	TRBJ1-5	TRBV7-9	.	.
CATHTPGHYNEQFF	TGTGCCACCCACACCCCAGGGCATTACAATGAGCAGTTCTTC	TRBJ2-1	TRBV28	.	.
CASSGGGTWVETQYF	TGTGCCAGCAGCGGGGGCGGGACCTGGGTAGAGACCCAGTACTTC	TRBJ2-5	TRBV9	.	.
CASSLGTGTGDQETQYF	TGTGCCAGCAGCTTAGGGACAGGGACAGGGGACCAAGAGACCCAGTACTTC	TRBJ2-5	TRBV11-2	TRBD1	.